The source of this TCR beta chain is a study of blood T cells in healthy people across ages. At least 6 micrograms of total RNA were extracted per sample. This CDR3 is 12 amino acids long. CDR1 SGHRS and CDR2 YFSETQ come from the germline V gene. Details on this clonotype: Its antigen is unknown.

Study conclusions and caveats: A roughly linear age-dependent decrease characterized TCR beta diversity per million T cells. Relative to aged donors, long-lived donors carried more naive CD4+ cells and displayed higher diversity.

Together with a sample-barcoded 5' primer, a J-beta primer mix was included in a second PCR lasting roughly 7 to 11 cycles. A template-switch adaptor that had 12 random nucleotides put a tag on each cDNA molecule. From the 5' RACE reads, TCRdb called clonotypes with MiXCR, one entry per CDR3 protein. This table has 2 million or so distinct CDR3 sequences, 40% to 55% appearing once. Sequenced: blood. This clonotype was sampled from a woman aged 40 to 49 in good health. The J gene is TRBJ2-4, the V gene TRBV5-1; D gene unclear. The J call may be incorrect, as the DNA end agrees better with TRBJ2-7. The CDR3 reads CASSDTQNEQYF. The CDR3 DNA reads TGCGCCAGCAGCGATACACAGAACGAGCAGTACTTC.